This passage covers 19 T cell receptor beta chains from one sample sequenced in a study of identical twins (dated by TCRdb to about 2016). The library was made by 5' RACE. Sequencing relied on an Illumina HiSeq 2000. The public reads were run again by TCRdb, first through fastp at Q25 and then through MiXCR, and only productive beta chains were kept. Records with the same CDR3 protein are collapsed into one entry carrying the most frequent genes and DNA. This sample comprises around 340,000 distinct CDR3 sequences, around 9.7% of them detected only once. Jointly, the top ten make up around 8.6% of the sample. Specimen: naive T cells sorted from blood. The intended sense of this specimen's cell subset or site label: cells isolated with a human naive T-cell isolation kit. The origin of the receptors is a woman between 45 and 65 years old in good health.

The rearrangement joins TRBV11-2 to TRBJ1-6; unclear D gene. The V gene's germline CDR1 is SGHAT and CDR2 FQNNGV. V was trimmed by 6 bases and J by 11 bases, leaving 20 bases between them. This CDR3 has 15 amino acids. The CDR3 protein is CASSYAALVDPPLHF. The CDR3 bases are TGTGCCAGCAGTTACGCAGCATTGGTAGATCCACCCCTCCACTTT.

This chain links TRBV9 with TRBJ2-6; D gene ambiguous. V was trimmed by 0 bases and J by 0 bases, leaving 7 bases between them. Germline V gene lookup returns CDR1 SGDLS and CDR2 YYNGEE. This CDR3 has 16 residues. This CDR3 reads CASSVESPSGANVLTF. CDR3 sequence (DNA): TGTGCCAGCAGCGTAGAGAGCCCCTCTGGGGCCAACGTCCTGACTTTC.

This clonotype was seen a handful of times. The chain has TRBV7-9 and TRBJ2-1, with TRBD2 matching over 10 bases. The CDR3 is 15 residues long. Unmatched junction bases numbered 9, after V lost 5 bases and J lost 8 bases. Germline CDR1 SEHNR, CDR2 FQNEAQ (reference sequence). The CDR3 loop is CASSNSGTSADEQFF. The CDR3 coding sequence is TGTGCCAGCAGCAATAGCGGGACTAGCGCCGATGAGCAGTTCTTC.

This clonotype occurred a few times. The rearrangement uses TRBV30 and TRBJ1-1; D is unclear. CDR3 length equals 10 residues. V was trimmed by 2 bases and J by 12 bases, leaving 10 bases between them. Germline assignment: CDR1 GTSNPN and CDR2 SVGIG (reference sequence). Here the CDR3 reads CAWSTLGPFF. CDR3 nucleotide sequence: TGTGCCTGGAGTACCCTGGGTCCTTTCTTT.

The V call is TRBV11-3, the J call TRBJ1-3; no firm D call. This CDR3 spans 12 amino acids. Germline CDR1 reads SGHNT; CDR2 reads YENEEA. Between the trimmed V and J ends, which lost 2 bases and 4 bases, there was a span of 3 bases. In DNA, the CDR3 is TGTGCCAGCAGCTTATACGGAAACACCATATATTTT. This sequence encodes CASSLYGNTIYF.

This clonotype was found a few times. The rearrangement uses TRBV6-1 and TRBJ1-3; D unresolved. V lost 3 bases, J lost 3 bases, and 3 bases lay in between. This CDR3 has 12 amino acids. From germline, CDR1 is MNHNS and CDR2 SASEGT. The CDR3 here is CASSDVGNTIYF. DNA for the CDR3: TGTGCCAGCAGTGATGTTGGAAACACCATATATTTT.

Turning to this clonotype: An end of the junction does not agree with germline; a read error may underlie this. The chain has TRBV28 and TRBJ2-1; 7 bases are a match to TRBD2. The CDR3 totals 15 residues. From germline, CDR1 is MDHEN and CDR2 SYDVKM. The CDR3 sequence is CASSLMGLPYNEQFF. In DNA, the CDR3 is TGTGCCAGCAGTTTAATGGGACTACCGTACAATGAACAGTTCTTC.

This chain joins TRBV5-1 and TRBJ1-1; unclear D gene. The germline gives CDR1 SGHRS, CDR2 YFSETQ. V lost 0 bases and J 1 base, leaving 7 bases between the germline ends. This CDR3 has 14 amino acids. Written as DNA, the CDR3 is TGCGCCAGCAGCTTGGCCGTTCCGAACACTGAAGCTTTCTTT. It specifies CASSLAVPNTEAFF.

This clonotype was seen at least ten times. The chain couples TRBV2 to TRBJ2-2; D call uncertain. Germline V lookup: CDR1 SNHLY, CDR2 FYNNEI. Between the trimmed V and J ends, which lost 8 bases and 6 bases, there was a span of 13 bases. This CDR3 comprises 13 residues. CDR3 DNA sequence: TGTGCCAGCTGGTACAGACACTCCGGGGAGCTGTTTTTT. Amino acids: CASWYRHSGELFF.

This clonotype was seen ten or more times. The genes are TRBV29-1 and TRBJ2-7; maybe TRBD1 (6 bases). V shed 4 bases and J shed 2 bases, with 12 bases lying between them. This CDR3 is 13 amino acids long. Germline values: CDR1 SQVTM, CDR2 ANQGSEA. In DNA, the CDR3 is TGCAGCGTTGCCGTGACAGGTACCTACGAGCAGTACGTC. It specifies CSVAVTGTYEQYV.

This clonotype was observed a few times. The chain is built from TRBV5-1 and TRBJ2-1; D uncertain. CDR1 is SGHRS, CDR2 YFSETQ, per germline. Trimming took off 0 bases at V and 6 bases at J, with 13 bases between the two ends. This CDR3 has 15 residues. CDR3 bases: TGCGCCAGCAGCTTGGAGGCTATGGTATCCAATGAGCAGTTCTTC. Its protein product is CASSLEAMVSNEQFF.

This clonotype appeared many times. The gene calls are TRBV4-1 and TRBJ1-6; 7 positions agree with TRBD1. This CDR3 region has 16 residues. Germline loops: CDR1 MGHRA, CDR2 YSYEKL. V lost 1 base and J lost 7; bases outside the gene matches: 7. The chain's CDR3 is CASSQAEGTVNSPLHF. As DNA, the CDR3 is TGCGCCAGCAGCCAAGCGGAAGGGACAGTGAATTCACCCCTCCACTTT.

This clonotype has more than one count but fewer than ten. The V gene is TRBV30, the J gene TRBJ2-2; no clear D. The CDR3 is 11 residues long. The germline V gene encodes CDR1 GTSNPN and CDR2 SVGIG (reference sequence). The V end lost 0 bases, the J end lost 7 bases, and 3 bases lay between the germline ends. The CDR3 sequence: CAWSVDGELFF. For the CDR3, the DNA is TGTGCCTGGAGTGTGGACGGGGAGCTGTTTTTT.

This clonotype was observed a few times. The chain uses TRBV7-6 and TRBJ2-3; 10 bases line up with TRBD2. The CDR3 has 16 residues. The V and J ends lost 4 bases and 5 bases, in that order; junction bases with no gene match: 9. Per the germline V gene, CDR1 is SGHVS and CDR2 is FNYEAQ. The CDR3 protein is CASSSTSGRARDTQYF. In DNA, the CDR3 is TGTGCCAGCAGCTCAACGAGCGGGAGGGCCAGAGATACGCAGTATTTT.

This clonotype was counted at least ten times. The chain is built from TRBV5-1 and TRBJ2-3; D gene ambiguous. In germline, CDR1 is SGHRS, CDR2 YFSETQ. The CDR3 length is 12 residues. V was trimmed by 4 bases and J by 6 bases, leaving 9 bases between them. CDR3 in amino acids: CASSPNLDTQYF. The CDR3 DNA reads as TGCGCCAGCAGCCCCAACCTGGATACGCAGTATTTT.

The chain carries TRBV18 and TRBJ2-6; D is undetermined. Germline V gene data show CDR1 as KGHSH and CDR2 as LQKENI. The CDR3 is made up of 15 amino acids. Deletions cut 6 bases from V and 0 bases from J, with 9 bases between. The CDR3 nucleotides read TGTGCCAGCTCTGCGAGCTACTCTGGGGCCAACGTCCTGACTTTC. Its translation is CASSASYSGANVLTF.

This clonotype occurred many times. The chain has TRBV7-9 and TRBJ2-1, with D unclear. V shed 1 base and J shed 6 bases, with 7 bases lying between them. CDR3 length: 13 amino acids. The germline CDR1 and CDR2 sequences are SEHNR and FQNEAQ (reference sequence). The CDR3 protein is CASSLVGVNEQFF. In DNA form, the CDR3 reads TGTGCCAGCAGCTTAGTTGGGGTCAATGAGCAGTTCTTC.

A few counts support this clonotype. This rearrangement joins TRBV12-3 or TRBV12-4 to TRBJ2-2; D possibly corresponds to TRBD1 (6 bases). V was clipped by 3 bases and J by 3 bases, with 17 bases between them. The CDR3 extends over 17 amino acids. The CDR3 nucleotides read TGTGCCAGCAGTTTTGTTTTAGGGGGATCCTACACCGGGGAGCTGTTTTTT. It codes for CASSFVLGGSYTGELFF.

V and J are TRBV29-1 and TRBJ2-3; 8 nucleotides agree with TRBD2. Germline lookup yields CDR1 SQVTM and CDR2 ANQGSEA. The length of the CDR3 is 16 residues. Trimming cost V 4 bases and J 0 bases; bases outside gene matches: 9. For the CDR3, the DNA is TGCAGCGTTGTGTCGGTAGCGGGAACTAGCACAGATACGCAGTATTTT. The encoded protein is CSVVSVAGTSTDTQYF.